The 15 T cell receptor beta chains in this list originate from one sample, sequenced in a study of shared clonotypes between healthy human individuals. The data were produced by immunoSEQ multiplex PCR, yet TCRdb's version contains in-frame clones alone and is incomplete. The repertoire holds more than 400,000 clones, with approximately 94% as singletons. The sample taken for sequencing was naive CD4+ T cells sorted from blood. Specified subset: CD45RA+ positively selected. These receptors were collected from a woman in her twenties or thirties in good health.

The chain has TRBV7-9 and TRBJ2-7; D is undetermined. This CDR3 contains 17 residues. The germline V gene has CDR1 SEHNR and CDR2 FQNEAQ (reference sequence). Trimming stripped 5 bases from V and 0 bases from J, with 20 bases between. CDR3 amino acids: CASSRKKTNIGSYEQYF. CDR3 sequence (DNA): TGTGCCAGCAGCCGTAAAAAAACAAACATTGGCTCCTACGAGCAGTACTTC.

The chain uses TRBV5-1 and TRBJ2-2; TRBD1 matches at 7 bases. The CDR3 is made up of 16 amino acids. V trimming: 4 bases; J trimming: 3 bases; junction bases outside the gene matches: 9. Germline CDR1 SGHRS, CDR2 YFSETQ. The CDR3 sequence is CASSKQGDRYTGELFF. CDR3 DNA: TGCGCCAGCAGCAAGCAAGGGGACAGATACACCGGGGAGCTGTTTTTT.

The chain links TRBV9 to TRBJ2-5; possible D gene TRBD2, 5 bases. Germline loops: CDR1 SGDLS, CDR2 YYNGEE. The CDR3 runs 15 residues. Trimming took 1 base from V and 3 from J, leaving 13 bases between them. CDR3 DNA: TGTGCCAGCAGCGTAATCGGGATGGTAGAAGAGACCCAGTACTTC. This sequence encodes CASSVIGMVEETQYF.

A single count supports this clone. This chain joins TRBV18 and TRBJ1-3; D gene unclear. The CDR3 totals 16 residues. Germline lookup yields CDR1 KGHSH and CDR2 LQKENI. V gave up 0 bases and J gave up 0 bases, with 9 bases separating them. Written as DNA, the CDR3 is TGTGCCAGCTCACCACCAGGCTTTAGCTCTGGAAACACCATATATTTT. It specifies CASSPPGFSSGNTIYF.

The chain couples TRBV6-6 to TRBJ2-2; D possibly corresponds to TRBD1 (6 bases). V was pared by 2 bases and J by 3 bases, with 13 bases between. The CDR3 is 16 amino acids. Germline assignment: CDR1 MNHNY and CDR2 SVGAGI (reference sequence). The CDR3 DNA is TGTGCCAGCAGTTACCCGGTGGGGGCAGACACCGGGGAGCTGTTTTTT. The encoded protein is CASSYPVGADTGELFF.

This clone was observed a single time. The chain links TRBV27 to TRBJ2-7, with D perhaps TRBD1 or TRBD2 (5 bases each). The germline gives CDR1 MNHEY, CDR2 SMNVEV (reference sequence). CDR3 size: 17 residues. V was clipped by 7 bases and J by 6 bases, with 28 bases between them. The CDR3 spells CASTRFWDPTQPSEQYF. The CDR3 DNA is TGTGCCAGCACACGATTCTGGGACCCCACCCAGCCTTCCGAGCAGTACTTC.

The chain uses TRBV6-5 and TRBJ2-6; possibly TRBD1 for D (6 bases). Trimming took off 0 bases at V and 1 base at J, with 7 bases between the two ends. Germline CDR1 is MNHEY and CDR2 is SVGAGI. The CDR3 is 16 residues long. CDR3 DNA sequence: TGTGCCAGCAGTTACTCCGGACAGTCTGGGGCCAACGTCCTGACTTTC. Protein product: CASSYSGQSGANVLTF.

The chain uses TRBV30 and TRBJ2-7; 10 nucleotides agree with TRBD1. This CDR3 contains 13 residues. Trimming cost V 3 bases and J 7 bases; bases outside gene matches: 6. CDR1 is GTSNPN and CDR2 is SVGIG in the germline V gene (reference sequence). CDR3 region: CAWRGQGTGEQYF. As DNA, the CDR3 is TGTGCCTGGAGGGGACAGGGGACGGGGGAGCAGTACTTC.

The rearrangement joins TRBV5-4 to TRBJ1-5, with a tentative D call TRBD1 (6 bases). Germline V gene lookup returns CDR1 SGHNT and CDR2 YYREEE (reference sequence). The CDR3 is made up of 13 amino acids. Between the trimmed V and J ends, which lost 3 bases and 15 bases, there was a span of 19 bases. Here the CDR3 DNA reads TGTGCCAGCAGCTCCTCTAAGACAGGATTATTGCATTTT. It codes for CASSSSKTGLLHF.

The chain joins TRBV4-1 to TRBJ2-2; D perhaps matches TRBD2 (5 bases). Germline-derived CDR1 and CDR2 are MGHRA and YSYEKL. The ends were cut back, 8 bases at V and 6 bases at J, with 13 bases in the middle. This CDR3 is built from 13 residues. The CDR3 sequence: CASLAHIAGELFF. In DNA, the CDR3 is TGCGCCAGCTTAGCGCATATCGCCGGGGAGCTGTTTTTT.

The chain is built from TRBV19 and TRBJ1-1; D gene uncertain. The V gene lost 5 bases and the J gene lost 0 bases, with 13 bases spanning the gap. The CDR3 runs 15 residues. CDR1 and CDR2 (germline): LNHDA, SQIVND (reference sequence). DNA for the CDR3: TGTGCCAGTAGTGCCAGGACGCAGTTGAACACTGAAGCTTTCTTT. Amino acids: CASSARTQLNTEAFF.

The CDR3 DNA is TGTGCCACCCGCAGACCCTTCACCGGGGAGCTGTTTTTT. As protein: CATRRPFTGELFF. The chain recombines TRBV6-4 with TRBJ2-2; D call uncertain. CDR1 and CDR2 from the germline V gene are MRHNA and SNTAGT. The CDR3 is 13 residues long. V gave up 10 bases and J gave up 4 bases, with 13 bases separating them.

A note on this clone: Additional DNA sequences in this sample encode the identical CDR3. The DNA for the CDR3 is TGTGCCAGCAGTTTGAGAGGGGGGAATCAGCCCCAGCATTTT. This encodes CASSLRGGNQPQHF. The chain carries TRBV28 and TRBJ1-5; tentative D call: TRBD1 (6 bases). The germline CDR1 and CDR2 sequences are MDHEN and SYDVKM. This CDR3 spans 14 amino acids. Trimming pared 3 bases from V and 4 bases from J, leaving 10 bases between.

The chain combines TRBV28 with TRBJ1-2; no clear D. Trimming took 6 bases from V and 5 from J, leaving 7 bases between them. The CDR3 runs 11 residues. CDR1 and CDR2 from the germline V gene are MDHEN and SYDVKM. CDR3 region: CASRNLYGYTF. CDR3 DNA sequence: TGTGCCAGCAGGAACCTGTATGGCTACACCTTC.

The chain links TRBV10-1 to TRBJ1-4; D is ambiguous. Trimming removed 3 bases at V and 5 bases at J, with 7 bases between. The CDR3 covers 13 residues. The V gene's germline CDR1 is WNHNN and CDR2 SYGVQD (reference sequence). The CDR3 DNA reads as TGCGCCAGCAGTGAACAGTTCAATGAAAAACTGTTTTTT. Residues: CASSEQFNEKLFF.